Below, one T cell receptor (beta chain) is given with its context. The antigen this receptor binds is unknown. There are no base qualities to consult, and no much larger clone falls within one base. As encoded in the germline V gene, CDR1 is MNHEY while CDR2 is SVGAGI. The trim is 0 bases for V and 5 bases for J, with a gap of 11 bases between the germline ends. From its cysteine to its phenylalanine, the CDR3 spans 15 amino acids. Kept here is only the CDR3 DNA, which spans 45 bases and is read in frame from base 1. The cohort comprised under 700 healthy bone marrow donors. All cohort members were sampled while nominally healthy, although unrecorded immune exposures were likely present. The donor tested CMV seronegative and was one of the 352 seronegative cohort members. A peripheral blood sample was provided by each donor, and peripheral blood mononuclear cells were used for TCR beta sequencing. The Qiagen DNeasy Blood Extraction Kit was used to extract genomic DNA from the blood cell samples.

This entry belongs to a study of cytomegalovirus exposure and HLA in healthy donors (dated by TCRdb to 2015 to 2018). About the investigation overall: In an earlier analysis of 587 of the donors, 276 Gb of sequence data and 90 million to 120 million unique TCR beta sequences from approximately 180 million T cells were reported. To predict cytomegalovirus infection status, the study combined high-throughput TCR immunosequencing, statistical association of individual TCRs with disease status, and machine learning. Using immunosequencing, the study profiled T cell repertoires from 640 or so subjects and related those repertoires to cytomegalovirus serostatus. Along with the approximately 700-subject first cohort, a separate validation cohort of over a hundred different subjects was used. The study aimed to test whether cataloging public T cell receptors could reveal signatures of past pathogen exposure. Alongside the repertoire data, information on donor age, sex, ethnicity and CMV serostatus was compiled. Approximately 300 gigabases of sequencing data and 70 million to 100 million unique TCR sequences made up an early release that covered some 640 HLA-typed donors. Roughly five DR-DQ haplotypes were treated as single units for association and clustering because of strong linkage in the cohort. A later genetic analysis took genome-wide SNP genotypes for about 55% of the roughly 700 donors and used that subset as a discovery cohort. Rather than drawing on any new phenotypic data, the later analysis identified candidate immune exposures from TCR beta sequences and the way those sequences occurred across donors. All discovery cohort repertoires had been generated using a single sequencing platform. Among about 390 genotyped donors of the cohort, an average of about 240,000 unique TCR beta nucleotide sequences were sequenced per donor, roughly 20% of them non-productive. To decide whether each TCR beta V gene segment behaved as functional or pseudogenic, an earlier analysis of 587 of the donors relied on high-throughput TCR beta sequencing. HLA typing included class I and class II loci at four-digit resolution. Typing coverage differed by locus: A, B, C, DRB1 and DQB1 were typed in roughly 620-630 donors, DQA1 in 522, DPA1 in around 600, and DPB1 in around 490. Of the 300 to 400 genotyped donors, approximately 80% fell in the genetic ancestry cluster associated with self-reported Caucasian donors. In a later analysis, previously published TCR beta repertoires from 500 to 750 donors were re-analyzed and high-resolution HLA genotyping was added so that TCR occurrence patterns could be studied. Study-level results and caveats: Only TCR beta chains were sequenced in this cohort, and the absence of alpha or paired-chain data limited detectable features. At a false discovery rate of 0.05, a later analysis linked 15,000 to 20,000 TCR beta sequences to specific HLA alleles. Correlated functional status among segregating V segments might be attributable to linkage disequilibrium, but an unknown experimental factor could not be ruled out. Fewer than 20 rarely observed V segments, including chromosome 9 orphons, were excluded from the earlier analysis of some 590 of the donors because counts were too low. For the cohort, immune exposure information was limited to CMV serostatus. A total of roughly 160 TCR beta chains were listed by the study as associated with cytomegalovirus. A later genetic analysis associated a missense DCLRE1C variant with V-gene and J-gene trimming of TCR beta chains, and an independent cohort replicated the association. Because some donors lacked HLA typing at each locus, the association tests relied only on the typed subset. According to the authors, the approach could potentially be generalized to other disease states and immunological phenotypes. In both the original and validation cohorts, the classifier was reported to diagnose cytomegalovirus status with high specificity and sensitivity. A cluster of highly shared sequence variants was judged likely to represent a technical artifact of the sequencing pipeline. Presence/absence analyses assumed roughly uniform sequencing depth across donors, an assumption that may not hold. According to a later analysis, TCR association rates differed among HLA loci, with DRB1 alleles showing the most associated TCRs and HLA-C alleles showing the fewest. According to a later analysis, most CMV-associated TCR beta chains appeared to be HLA-restricted, and the HLA associations seemed to be driven largely by CMV exposure. A further reported finding was that TCR beta sequences accurately predicted the HLA-A and HLA-B alleles for most subjects in the first cohort. Compared with equally common non-associated chains, HLA-associated TCR beta chains in a later analysis were more clonally expanded and had lower generation probabilities. An earlier analysis of 587 of the donors showed that most TCR beta V segments appeared in productive rearrangements either about 90% or about 30% of the time, which broadly matched IMGT annotations. Several of the top co-occurrence clusters appeared to be linked to parvovirus B19, influenza, CMV and Epstein-Barr virus, according to a later analysis. Assigning TCR associations to individual alleles was difficult when HLA alleles, especially DR and DQ, strongly co-occurred. Because the 87-base-pair reads could not distinguish some IMGT-functional V segments, including TRBV6-2 and TRBV6-3, those segments were excluded. A later genetic analysis reported fewer N-insertions in productive TCRs among donors in an Asian-associated ancestry cluster than the approximately 670-donor mean. Most TCR sequences were observed very rarely across donors, whereas some public TCRs were present in many individuals. A few of the identified cytomegalovirus-associated TCR beta chains were confirmed in vitro to be specific for cytomegalovirus antigens.

Library generation was performed with the immunoSEQ multiplex PCR assay. For the multiplex PCR, a mixture combining 60 forward primers for TCR Vbeta segments and 13 reverse primers for TCR Jbeta segments was used. The CDR3 region of rearranged TCR beta genes was amplified from genomic DNA with a multiplex PCR assay. The Illumina HiSeq System was used to sequence the amplified TCR beta libraries as 87-base-pair reads. On the study's bioinformatics: In a later analysis, tens of millions of unique TCR beta chains were counted across the 500 to 850 repertoires, and approximately 11 million of these chains were shared by at least two donors. To remove PCR and sequencing errors, raw reads were error-corrected and collapsed into unique sequences using a nearest-neighbor algorithm that merged closely related sequences. CDR3 sequences were aligned to IMGT reference sequences to assign V, D and J gene segments. For a sequence to be retained, a match of at least six nucleotides to both a V gene segment and a J gene segment was required. Rearrangements were classified as productive when the CDR3 lacked stop codons and remained in frame with V and J, and all other rearrangements were classified as non-productive. Following IMGT convention, CDR3 was defined as the stretch from the second conserved V-encoded cysteine up to the conserved J-encoded phenylalanine. The earlier analysis of fewer than 750 of the donors excluded sequences that lacked an unambiguous match to a single V gene segment. In an earlier analysis of approximately 610 of the donors, V segments were called functional above 56.7% productive rearrangements and were called segregating when the between-donor standard deviation exceeded 5%. A statistical classification framework was built for diagnosing cytomegalovirus status from the catalog of TCR beta chain sequences. In a later analysis, TCR nucleotide sequences were compared against IMGT/GENE-DB human TR gene sequences so that V and J genes could be assigned. In a later analysis, CDR3 sequences and most-parsimonious VDJ recombination scenarios were assigned using the TCRdist pipeline. In a later analysis, each TCR beta chain was defined by its CDR3 amino acid sequence together with its V-gene family, and reads lacking a unique V-gene family were excluded. As a way to deal with suspected cross-contamination and a sequencing artifact, a later analysis dropped under 600 nucleotide sequences that were highly shared and had low generation probability. For each public chain, a later analysis derived a clonal expansion index from normalized ranks of inferred template counts within each repertoire. A later analysis computed generation probabilities with a VDJ recombination model fitted to out-of-frame rearrangements, and checked the results against IGoR. A later analysis scored TCR-TCR, TCR-HLA and TCR-CMV co-occurrence with hypergeometric tests, applying a repertoire-size bias correction to TCR pairs. In a later analysis, false discovery rates were estimated by permuting HLA or CMV assignments 20 times. In a later analysis, co-occurring TCRs were grouped using DBSCAN, with TCRdist sequence similarity added in when clustering inside HLA-allele-positive subsets. For co-occurrence clustering, repertoires with fewer than 30,000 or more than 120,000 public chains were excluded, along with a handful of repertoires with anomalous nucleotide sharing. As stored in TCRdb, this immuneACCESS dataset retains in-frame rearrangements with V and J assigned. A fraction of the clones does not appear; measured against another copy, unresolved V genes explain less than half of the discrepancy, and the remainder lacks a known reason. V, J and clone size reflect that table, while D and trimming were determined from the DNA. For this sample the table gives approximately 200,000 clones, of which 65% to 90% were detected only once. Under 3% of the sample rests with the top ten.

The receptor was isolated from a woman in her forties or fifties in good health and CMV-seronegative. Sequenced sample: PBMCs. The chain is made from TRBV6-5 and TRBJ1-5; a tentative D match to TRBD1 spans 6 bases. Read as DNA, the sequence is TGTGCCAGCAGTTACTCGAGAGGGGGATATCAGCCCCAGCATTTT. Its protein reads: CASSYSRGGYQPQHF.